This T cell receptor (beta chain) originates from a study of blood T cell repertoires in COVID-19. About the research overall: Sites across the United States, Italy and Spain contributed samples from acute and convalescent COVID-19. PBMCs, B-cell-depleted T cells, or T cells were the source of the cDNA or gDNA that made up the material.

The V gene end was trimmed by 10 bases and the J gene end by 8 bases; junction bases not matched to a gene: 13. CDR1 and CDR2 from the germline V gene are SEHNR and FQNEAQ (reference sequence). The CDR3 runs to 14 residues. Clones were read by immunoSEQ multiplex PCR, and TCRdb kept only the in-frame ones, dropping some. Counted here are about 69,000 clones, less than 85% occurring once; the ten biggest clones make up 10% to 15%. Seattle-derived patients entered the study during active infection and were followed longitudinally. This clonotype was sampled from a man aged 45-60 years with COVID-19, enrolled during active disease. Input material: peripheral blood. J is TRBJ2-1 and V is TRBV7-9; TRBD1 matches 8 bases. The CDR3: CATDRGQPADEQFF. In nucleotides, the CDR3 is TGTGCCACAGACAGGGGACAACCGGCGGATGAGCAGTTCTTC. Variable domain in full (rest from reference TRBV7-9 and TRBJ2-1): DTGVSQNPRHKITKRGQNVTFRCDPISEHNRLYWYRQTLGQGPEFLTYFQNEAQLEKSRLLSDRFSAERPKGSFSTLEIQRTEQGDSAMYLCATDRGQPADEQFFGPGTRLTVL.